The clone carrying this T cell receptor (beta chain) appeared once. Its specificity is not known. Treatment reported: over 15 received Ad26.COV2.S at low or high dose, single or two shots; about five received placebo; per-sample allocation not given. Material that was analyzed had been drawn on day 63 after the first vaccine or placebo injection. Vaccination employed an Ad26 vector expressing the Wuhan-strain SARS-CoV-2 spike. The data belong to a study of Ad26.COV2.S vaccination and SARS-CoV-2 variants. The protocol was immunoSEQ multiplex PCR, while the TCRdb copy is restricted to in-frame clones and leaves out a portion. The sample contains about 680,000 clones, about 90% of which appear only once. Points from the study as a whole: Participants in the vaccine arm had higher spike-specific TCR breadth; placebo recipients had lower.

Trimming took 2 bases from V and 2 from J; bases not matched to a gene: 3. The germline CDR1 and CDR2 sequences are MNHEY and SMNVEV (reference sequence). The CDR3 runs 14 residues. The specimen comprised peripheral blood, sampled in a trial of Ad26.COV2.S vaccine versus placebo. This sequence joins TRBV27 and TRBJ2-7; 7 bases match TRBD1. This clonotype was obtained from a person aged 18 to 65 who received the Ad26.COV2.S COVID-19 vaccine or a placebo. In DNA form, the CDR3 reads TGTGCCAGCAGTTTAAGAGGGGGCACCTACGAGCAGTACTTC. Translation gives CASSLRGGTYEQYF.